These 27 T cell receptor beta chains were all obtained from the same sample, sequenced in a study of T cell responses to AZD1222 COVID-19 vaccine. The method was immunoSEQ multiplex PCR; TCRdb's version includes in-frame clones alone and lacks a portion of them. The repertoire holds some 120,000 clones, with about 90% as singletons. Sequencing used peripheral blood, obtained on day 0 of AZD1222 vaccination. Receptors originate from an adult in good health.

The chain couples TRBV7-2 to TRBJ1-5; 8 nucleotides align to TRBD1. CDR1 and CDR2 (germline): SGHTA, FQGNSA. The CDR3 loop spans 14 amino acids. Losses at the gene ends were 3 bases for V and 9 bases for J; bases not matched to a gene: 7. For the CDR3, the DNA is TGTGCCAGCAGCTTGACAGGGGTGGCAAGGCCCCAGCATTTT. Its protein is CASSLTGVARPQHF. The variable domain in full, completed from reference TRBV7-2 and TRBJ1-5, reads GAGVSQSPSNKVTEKGKDVELRCDPISGHTALYWYRQSLGQGLEFLIYFQGNSAPDKSGLPSDRFSAERTGGSVSTLTIQRTQQEDSAVYLCASSLTGVARPQHFGDGTRLSIL.

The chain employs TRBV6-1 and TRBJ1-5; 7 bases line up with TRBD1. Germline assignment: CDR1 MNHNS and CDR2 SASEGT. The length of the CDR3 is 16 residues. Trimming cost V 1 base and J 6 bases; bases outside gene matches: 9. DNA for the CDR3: TGTGCCAGCAGTGAAGGCGGCCCCCAGGGGGTTCAGCCCCAGCATTTT. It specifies CASSEGGPQGVQPQHF.

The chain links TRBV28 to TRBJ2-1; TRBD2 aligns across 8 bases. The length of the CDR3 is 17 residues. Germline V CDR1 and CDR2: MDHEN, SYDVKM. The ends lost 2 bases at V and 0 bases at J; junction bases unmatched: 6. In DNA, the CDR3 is TGTGCCAGCAGTTTAAGCGGGAGCGCCCTCTCCTACAATGAGCAGTTCTTC. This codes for CASSLSGSALSYNEQFF.

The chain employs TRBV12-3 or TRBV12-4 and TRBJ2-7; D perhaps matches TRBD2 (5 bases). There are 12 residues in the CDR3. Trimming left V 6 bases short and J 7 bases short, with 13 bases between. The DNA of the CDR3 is TGTGCCAGCAGCCCGGGCGCGGGTGAGCAGTACTTC. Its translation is CASSPGAGEQYF.

The DNA for the CDR3 is TGTGCCAGCAGTGTGACTAGCGAGTCCTACGAGCAGTACTTC. Translating it yields CASSVTSESYEQYF. This sequence joins TRBV6-4 and TRBJ2-7, with 8 nucleotides matching TRBD2. Germline CDR1 MRHNA, CDR2 SNTAGT. This CDR3 spans 14 amino acids. V was pared by 4 bases and J by 1 base, with 3 bases of the junction left unmatched.

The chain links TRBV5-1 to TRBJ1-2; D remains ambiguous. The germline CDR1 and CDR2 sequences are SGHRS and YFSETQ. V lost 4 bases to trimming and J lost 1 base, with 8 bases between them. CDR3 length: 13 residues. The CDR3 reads CASSPTDNYGYTF. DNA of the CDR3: TGCGCCAGCAGCCCGACGGATAACTATGGCTACACCTTC. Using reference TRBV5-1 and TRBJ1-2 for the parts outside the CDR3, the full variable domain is KAGVTQTPRYLIKTRGQQVTLSCSPISGHRSVSWYQQTPGQGLQFLFEYFSETQRNKGNFPGRFSGRQFSNSRSEMNVSTLELGDSALYLCASSPTDNYGYTFGSGTRLTVV.

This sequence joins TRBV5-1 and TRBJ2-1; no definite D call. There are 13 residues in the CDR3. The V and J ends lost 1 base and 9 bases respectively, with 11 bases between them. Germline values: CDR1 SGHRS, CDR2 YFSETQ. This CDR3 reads CASSLSVLSEQFF. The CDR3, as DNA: TGCGCCAGCAGCTTGAGTGTACTCTCTGAGCAGTTCTTC.

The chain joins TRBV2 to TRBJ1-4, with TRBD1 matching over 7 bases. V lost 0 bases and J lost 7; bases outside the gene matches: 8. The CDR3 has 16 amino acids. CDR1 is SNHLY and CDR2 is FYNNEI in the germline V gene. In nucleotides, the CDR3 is TGTGCCAGCAGTGAAGCGCTTAGGGGACAGCTTGAAAAACTGTTTTTT. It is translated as CASSEALRGQLEKLFF.

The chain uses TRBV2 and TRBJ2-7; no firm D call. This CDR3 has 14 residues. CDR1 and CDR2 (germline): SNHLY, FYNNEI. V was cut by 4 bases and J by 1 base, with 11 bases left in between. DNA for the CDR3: TGTGCCAGCAGTGTAGCAGGTGATTCCTACGAGCAGTACTTC. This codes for CASSVAGDSYEQYF. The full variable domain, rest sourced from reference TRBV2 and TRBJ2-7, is EPEVTQTPSHQVTQMGQEVILRCVPISNHLYFYWYRQILGQKVEFLVSFYNNEISEKSEIFDDQFSVERPDGSNFTLKIRSTKLEDSAMYFCASSVAGDSYEQYFGPGTRLTVT.

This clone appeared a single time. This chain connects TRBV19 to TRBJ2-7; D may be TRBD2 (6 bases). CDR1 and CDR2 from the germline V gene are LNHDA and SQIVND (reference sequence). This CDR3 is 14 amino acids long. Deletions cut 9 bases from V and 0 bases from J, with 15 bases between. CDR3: CASGPGVLSYEQYF. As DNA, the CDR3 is TGTGCCAGCGGACCGGGGGTCCTCTCCTACGAGCAGTACTTC.

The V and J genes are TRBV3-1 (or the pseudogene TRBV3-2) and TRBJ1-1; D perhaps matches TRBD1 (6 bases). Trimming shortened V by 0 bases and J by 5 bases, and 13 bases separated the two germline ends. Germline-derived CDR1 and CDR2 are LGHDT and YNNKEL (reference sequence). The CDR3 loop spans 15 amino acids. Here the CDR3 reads CASSQDRGAGTEAFF. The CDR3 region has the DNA TGTGCCAGCAGCCAAGACCGGGGGGCGGGTACTGAAGCTTTCTTT.

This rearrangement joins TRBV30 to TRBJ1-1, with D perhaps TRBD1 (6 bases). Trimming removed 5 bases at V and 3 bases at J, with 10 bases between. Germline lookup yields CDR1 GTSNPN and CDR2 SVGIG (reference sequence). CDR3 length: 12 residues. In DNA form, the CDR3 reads TGTGCCTGGGCGGGGGCACACACTGAAGCTTTCTTT. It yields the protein CAWAGAHTEAFF. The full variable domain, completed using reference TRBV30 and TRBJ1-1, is SQTIHQWPATLVQPVGSPLSLECTVEGTSNPNLYWYRQAAGRGLQLLFYSVGIGQISSEVPQNLSASRPQDRQFILSSKKLLLSDSGFYLCAWAGAHTEAFFGQGTRLTVV.

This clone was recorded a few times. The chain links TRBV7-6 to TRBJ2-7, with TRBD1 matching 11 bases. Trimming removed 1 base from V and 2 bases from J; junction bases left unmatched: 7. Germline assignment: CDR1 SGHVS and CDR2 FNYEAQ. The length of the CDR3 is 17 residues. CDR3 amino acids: CASSLGAGTGGTYEQYF. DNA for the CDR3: TGTGCCAGCAGCTTAGGAGCAGGGACAGGGGGGACCTACGAGCAGTACTTC.

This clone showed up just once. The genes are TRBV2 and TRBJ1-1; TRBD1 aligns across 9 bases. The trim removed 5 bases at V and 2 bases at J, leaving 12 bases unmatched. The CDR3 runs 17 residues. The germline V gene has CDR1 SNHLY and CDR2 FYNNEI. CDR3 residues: CASSHNTGGEYNTEAFF. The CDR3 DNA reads TGTGCCAGCAGTCATAATACAGGGGGCGAGTATAACACTGAAGCTTTCTTT.

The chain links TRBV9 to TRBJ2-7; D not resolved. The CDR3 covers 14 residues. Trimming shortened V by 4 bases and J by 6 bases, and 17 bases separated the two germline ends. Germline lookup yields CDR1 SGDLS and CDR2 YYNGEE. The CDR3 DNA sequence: TGTGCCAGCAGCCCAGATGTGGGTCTGGGCGAGCAGTACTTC. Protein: CASSPDVGLGEQYF.

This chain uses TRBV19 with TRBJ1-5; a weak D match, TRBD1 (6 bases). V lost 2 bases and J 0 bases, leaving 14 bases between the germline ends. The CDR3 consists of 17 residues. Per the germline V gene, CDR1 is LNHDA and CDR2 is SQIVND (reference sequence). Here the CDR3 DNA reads TGTGCCAGTAGTATAAAGGGGACAACTCATAGCAATCAGCCCCAGCATTTT. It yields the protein CASSIKGTTHSNQPQHF. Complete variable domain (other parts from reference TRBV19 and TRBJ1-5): DGGITQSPKYLFRKEGQNVTLSCEQNLNHDAMYWYRQDPGQGLRLIYYSQIVNDFQKGDIAEGYSVSREKKESFPLTVTSAQKNPTAFYLCASSIKGTTHSNQPQHFGDGTRLSIL.

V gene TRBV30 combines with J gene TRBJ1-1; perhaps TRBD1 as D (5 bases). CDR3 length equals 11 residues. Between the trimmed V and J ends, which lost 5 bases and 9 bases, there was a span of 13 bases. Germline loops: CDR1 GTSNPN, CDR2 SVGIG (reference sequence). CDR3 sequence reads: CAWQFGTKAFF. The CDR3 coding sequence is TGTGCCTGGCAATTCGGGACTAAAGCTTTCTTT.

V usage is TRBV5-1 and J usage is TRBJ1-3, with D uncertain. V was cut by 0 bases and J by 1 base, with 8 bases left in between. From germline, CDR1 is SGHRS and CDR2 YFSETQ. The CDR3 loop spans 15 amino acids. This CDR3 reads CASSLAAVSGNTIYF. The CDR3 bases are TGCGCCAGCAGCTTGGCCGCGGTATCTGGAAACACCATATATTTT.

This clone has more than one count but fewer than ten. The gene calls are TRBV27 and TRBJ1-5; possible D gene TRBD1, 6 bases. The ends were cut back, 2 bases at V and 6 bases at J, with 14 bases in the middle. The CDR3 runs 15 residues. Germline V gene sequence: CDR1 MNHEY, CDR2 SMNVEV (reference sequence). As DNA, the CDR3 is TGTGCCAGCAGTTTAGGGGGGCGATCGGGTCAGCCCCAGCATTTT. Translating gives CASSLGGRSGQPQHF.

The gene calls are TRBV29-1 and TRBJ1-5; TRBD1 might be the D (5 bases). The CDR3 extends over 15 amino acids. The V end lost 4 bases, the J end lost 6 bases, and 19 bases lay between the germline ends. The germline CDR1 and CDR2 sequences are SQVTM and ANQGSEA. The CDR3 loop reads CSVALGQGTSQPQHF. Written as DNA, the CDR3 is TGCAGCGTTGCGTTGGGTCAGGGTACATCTCAGCCCCAGCATTTT.

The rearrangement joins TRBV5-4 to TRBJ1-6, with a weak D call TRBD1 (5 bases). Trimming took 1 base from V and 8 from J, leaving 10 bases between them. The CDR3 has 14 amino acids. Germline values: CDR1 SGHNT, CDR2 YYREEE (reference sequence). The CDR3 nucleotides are TGTGCCAGCAGCTTGTCCAGGGACGATTCACCCCTCCACTTT. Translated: CASSLSRDDSPLHF.

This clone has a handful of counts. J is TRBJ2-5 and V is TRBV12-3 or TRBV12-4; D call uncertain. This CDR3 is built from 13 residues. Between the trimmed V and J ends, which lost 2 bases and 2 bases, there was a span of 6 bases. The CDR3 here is CASSLNQQETQYF. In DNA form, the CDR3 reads TGTGCCAGCAGTTTAAATCAGCAAGAGACCCAGTACTTC.

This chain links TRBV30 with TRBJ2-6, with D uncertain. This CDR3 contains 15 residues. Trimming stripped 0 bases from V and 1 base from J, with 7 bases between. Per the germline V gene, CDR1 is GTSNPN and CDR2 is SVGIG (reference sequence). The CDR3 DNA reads TGTGCCTGGAGTGTAAGCGCATCTGGGGCCAACGTCCTGACTTTC. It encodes CAWSVSASGANVLTF.

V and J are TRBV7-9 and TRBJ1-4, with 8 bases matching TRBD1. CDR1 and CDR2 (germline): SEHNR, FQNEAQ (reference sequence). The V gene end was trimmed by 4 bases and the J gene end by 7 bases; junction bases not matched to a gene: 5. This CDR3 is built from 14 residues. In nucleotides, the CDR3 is TGTGCCAGCAGCTCCGGGACAGGTATTGAAAAACTGTTTTTT. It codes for CASSSGTGIEKLFF.

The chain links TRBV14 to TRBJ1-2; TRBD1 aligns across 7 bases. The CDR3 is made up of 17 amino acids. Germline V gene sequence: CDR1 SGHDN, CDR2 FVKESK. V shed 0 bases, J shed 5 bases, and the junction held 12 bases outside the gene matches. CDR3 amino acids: CASSQELPRTGLYGYTF. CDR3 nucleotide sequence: TGTGCCAGCAGCCAAGAGCTCCCTAGGACAGGCCTATATGGCTACACCTTC.

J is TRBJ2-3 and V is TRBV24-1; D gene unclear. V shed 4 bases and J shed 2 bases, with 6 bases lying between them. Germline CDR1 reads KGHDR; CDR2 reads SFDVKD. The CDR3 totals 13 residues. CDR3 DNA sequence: TGTGCCACCAGTGACGGGCACACAGATACGCAGTATTTT. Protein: CATSDGHTDTQYF.

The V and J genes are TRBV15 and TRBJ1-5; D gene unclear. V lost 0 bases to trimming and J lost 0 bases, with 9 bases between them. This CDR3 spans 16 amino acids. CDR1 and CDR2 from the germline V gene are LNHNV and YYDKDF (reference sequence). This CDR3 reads CATSRDARYSNQPQHF. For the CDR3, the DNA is TGTGCCACCAGCAGAGATGCCCGTTATAGCAATCAGCCCCAGCATTTT.